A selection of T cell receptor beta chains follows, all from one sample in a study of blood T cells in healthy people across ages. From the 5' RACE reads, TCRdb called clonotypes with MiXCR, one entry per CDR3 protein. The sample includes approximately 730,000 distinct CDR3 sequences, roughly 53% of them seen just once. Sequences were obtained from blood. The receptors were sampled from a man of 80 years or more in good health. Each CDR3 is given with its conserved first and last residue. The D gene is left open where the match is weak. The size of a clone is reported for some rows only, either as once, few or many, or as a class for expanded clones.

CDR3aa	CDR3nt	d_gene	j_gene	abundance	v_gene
CASLPRLAGSYEQYF	TGTGCCAGCCTTCCCAGACTAGCCGGCTCCTACGAGCAGTACTTC	TRBD2	TRBJ2-7	NA	TRBV5-6
CASSLREQGRYEQYF	TGTGCCAGCAGTTTACGGGAACAGGGTCGGTACGAGCAGTACTTC	NA	TRBJ2-7	NA	TRBV28
CASSDRTPFRPYNEQFF	TGTGCCAGCAGCGATAGGACCCCTTTCCGCCCTTACAATGAGCAGTTCTTC	NA	TRBJ2-1	few	TRBV12-3/TRBV12-4
CSAEPPPTQWNTEAFF	TGCAGTGCCGAACCCCCTCCAACACAGTGGAACACTGAAGCTTTCTTT	NA	TRBJ1-1	few	TRBV20-1
CASSPNRGPGYNEQFF	TGTGCCAGCAGTCCCAACAGGGGACCGGGCTACAATGAGCAGTTCTTC	TRBD1	TRBJ2-1	NA	TRBV12-3/TRBV12-4
CASSPPGGRASNEQYF	TGTGCCAGCTCACCACCGGGCGGGAGGGCCTCCAATGAGCAGTACTTC	TRBD2	TRBJ2-5	NA	TRBV18
CASSSLGPAEEKLFF	TGTGCCAGCAGTTCCCTGGGCCCGGCAGAGGAAAAACTGTTTTTT	NA	TRBJ1-4	few	TRBV12-3/TRBV12-4
CASSLGQGTAFF	TGCGCCAGCAGCTTGGGGCAGGGTACAGCTTTCTTT	NA	TRBJ1-1	NA	TRBV5-1
CSVEAGLGEQYF	TGCAGCGTTGAGGCAGGTCTCGGGGAGCAGTACTTC	NA	TRBJ2-7	NA	TRBV29-1
CATSGPRRGYEQYF	TGTGCCACCAGTGGTCCCCGCAGGGGCTACGAGCAGTACTTC	NA	TRBJ2-7	NA	TRBV24-1
CASSFRGDRAQPQHF	TGTGCCAGCAGCTTTAGGGGGGATAGAGCTCAGCCCCAGCATTTT	NA	TRBJ1-5	NA	TRBV7-2
CASSPRTGSEETQYF	TGTGCCAGCAGCCCAAGGACAGGTAGCGAAGAGACCCAGTACTTC	TRBD1	TRBJ2-5	NA	TRBV7-3
CASSVYRGPGSPLHF	TGTGCCAGCAGTGTTTACAGGGGGCCGGGTTCACCCCTCCACTTT	TRBD1	TRBJ1-6	NA	TRBV2
CASSSRGTGQPQHF	TGTGCCAGCAGTTCCCGCGGAACCGGTCAGCCCCAGCATTTT	NA	TRBJ1-5	NA	TRBV12-3/TRBV12-4
CASSRSVGDRGRNEQFF	TGTGCCAGCAGCCGATCGGTGGGGGACAGGGGGAGGAATGAGCAGTTCTTC	TRBD1	TRBJ2-1	NA	TRBV4-2
CASSRSNSPLHF	TGTGCCAGCAGCAGGAGTAATTCACCCCTCCACTTT	NA	TRBJ1-6	few	TRBV9